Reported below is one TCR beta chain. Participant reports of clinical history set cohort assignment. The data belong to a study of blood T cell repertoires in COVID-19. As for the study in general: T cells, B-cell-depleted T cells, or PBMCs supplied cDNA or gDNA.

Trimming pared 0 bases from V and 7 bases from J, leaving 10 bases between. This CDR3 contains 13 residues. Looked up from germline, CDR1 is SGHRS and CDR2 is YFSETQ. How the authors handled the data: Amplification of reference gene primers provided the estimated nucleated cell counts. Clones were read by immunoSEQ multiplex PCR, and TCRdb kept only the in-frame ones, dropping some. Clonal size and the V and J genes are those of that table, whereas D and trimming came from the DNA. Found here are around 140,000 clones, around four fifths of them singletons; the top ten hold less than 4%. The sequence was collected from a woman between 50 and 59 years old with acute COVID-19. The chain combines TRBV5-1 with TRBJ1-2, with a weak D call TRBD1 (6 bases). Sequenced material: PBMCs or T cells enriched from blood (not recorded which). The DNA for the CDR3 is TGCGCCAGCAGCTTGGTACAGGGATCTGGCTACACCTTC. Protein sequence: CASSLVQGSGYTF. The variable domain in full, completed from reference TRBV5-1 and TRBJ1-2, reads KAGVTQTPRYLIKTRGQQVTLSCSPISGHRSVSWYQQTPGQGLQFLFEYFSETQRNKGNFPGRFSGRQFSNSRSEMNVSTLELGDSALYLCASSLVQGSGYTFGSGTRLTVV.